The rows below give T cell receptor beta chains drawn from one sample of a study of blood T cell repertoires in COVID-19. Sequenced by immunoSEQ multiplex PCR; TCRdb stores in-frame clones only, minus some. The profile covers over 150,000 clones, with around 83% appearing a single time and approximately 18% taken by the ten largest. The sequenced sample consisted of peripheral blood. These receptors were taken from a woman between 70 and 85 years old who had recovered from COVID-19. CDR3s include the opening cysteine and the closing phenylalanine or tryptophan. The order of the fields is V gene, clone size, J gene, D gene, CDR3 protein, CDR3 DNA. D genes are given only for firm matches. Size tells how often a clone was seen (once, few, many) or the class of an expanded clone, and some rows leave it out.

>TRBV7-3|once|TRBJ2-7|.
CASSLGGGTDSYEQYF
TGTGCCAGCAGCTTAGGGGGCGGGACAGACTCCTACGAGCAGTACTTC
>TRBV7-2|.|TRBJ1-3|.
CASSEDSASGNTIYF
TGTGCCAGCAGCGAAGACTCCGCCTCTGGAAACACCATATATTTT
>TRBV11-2|.|TRBJ2-1|.
CASSLRGLALYNEQFF
TGTGCCAGCAGCTTAAGGGGCCTAGCGTTGTACAATGAGCAGTTCTTC
>TRBV7-9|.|TRBJ2-2|.
CASSPVPTGELFF
TGTGCCAGCAGCCCTGTCCCCACCGGGGAGCTGTTTTTT
>TRBV5-6|.|TRBJ2-5|TRBD2
CASSPLSGGQETQYF
TGTGCCAGCAGCCCCCTTAGCGGGGGCCAAGAGACCCAGTACTTC
>TRBV27|.|TRBJ2-5|TRBD1
CASSPGQGPQETQYF
TGTGCCAGCAGTCCCGGACAGGGGCCGCAAGAGACCCAGTACTTC
>TRBV3-1/TRBV3-2|.|TRBJ1-3|TRBD1
CASSQMGTGGRGIYF
TGTGCCAGCAGCCAAATGGGGACAGGGGGAAGAGGCATATATTTT
>TRBV6-4|.|TRBJ1-1|.
CATSWAMNTEAFF
TGTGCCACCTCCTGGGCTATGAACACTGAAGCTTTCTTT
>TRBV27|.|TRBJ2-3|TRBD2
CASSFGGADTQYF
TGTGCCAGCAGTTTCGGGGGGGCGGATACGCAGTATTTT
>TRBV5-5|.|TRBJ2-7|.
CASSSGTQSSYEQYF
TGTGCCAGCAGCTCCGGGACTCAGAGCTCCTACGAGCAGTACTTC
>TRBV24-1|.|TRBJ2-3|TRBD2
CATANGGLAARQYF
TGTGCCACCGCAAACGGGGGACTAGCGGCGCGGCAGTATTTT
>TRBV19|.|TRBJ1-2|TRBD1
CASSGQGEYYGYTF
TGTGCCAGTAGTGGACAGGGGGAGTACTATGGCTACACCTTC
>TRBV6-5|.|TRBJ1-1|TRBD1
CASSRDSEAFF
TGTGCCAGCAGTAGGGACAGTGAAGCTTTCTTT